Below, 16 T cell receptor beta chains from the same sample are listed, as sequenced in a study of CD8 T cells in ankylosing spondylitis. Their recognized antigens are unknown. In TCRdb, the 5' RACE reads were re-called with MiXCR into one record per CDR3 protein. The data contain about 130,000 distinct CDR3 sequences, approximately 17% of them singletons. Notes on the study in general: Blood from ankylosing spondylitis patients appeared to carry a characteristic roughly 8-variant TCR beta motif.

The sequenced material came from blood, either unsorted or a sorted T cell fraction (not recorded which). These receptors originate from a male donor with ankylosing spondylitis.

The V gene is TRBV21-1, the J gene TRBJ1-4. TRBV21-1 represents a pseudogene. The CDR3 sequence is 14 residues long. CDR3 region: CASRNAGPNEKLFF. The CDR3 DNA reads as TGTGCCAGCAGGAATGCTGGACCTAATGAAAAACTGTTTTTT.

Only a few counts were recorded for this clonotype. This sequence joins TRBV20-1 and TRBJ2-2, with a possible D match to TRBD1 (5 bases). The CDR3 is 16 amino acids. V lost 2 bases and J lost 3, with 16 bases in between. Germline CDR1 DFQATT, CDR2 SNEGSKA (reference sequence). The CDR3 sequence is CSARNFERGDTGELFF. Written as DNA, the CDR3 is TGCAGTGCTAGAAACTTCGAAAGGGGTGACACCGGGGAGCTGTTTTTT.

The V gene is TRBV14, the J gene TRBJ2-1, with 8 nucleotides matching TRBD2. Per germline, CDR1 SGHDN and CDR2 FVKESK. The junction had 5 bases not matched to a gene; V was cut back by 0 bases and J by 1 base. The CDR3 covers 17 residues. The CDR3 sequence: CASSQEVAGGSYNEQFF. The CDR3 nucleotides are TGTGCCAGCAGCCAAGAGGTGGCGGGAGGTTCCTACAATGAGCAGTTCTTC.

The V and J genes are TRBV5-5 and TRBJ2-1; D possibly corresponds to TRBD2 (5 bases). The CDR3 covers 13 residues. Germline CDR1 SGHKS, CDR2 YYEKEE (reference sequence). Trimming removed 6 bases at V and 5 bases at J, with 12 bases between. The CDR3 coding sequence is TGTGCCAGCAACACCGGGGTGAACAATGAGCAGTTCTTC. Its protein is CASNTGVNNEQFF.

CDR3: CASSYPPPGTGTYEQYF. The CDR3 coding sequence is TGTGCCAGCAGTTACCCGCCCCCCGGGACAGGAACCTACGAGCAGTACTTC. The rearrangement links TRBV6-5 to TRBJ2-7, with 8 bases aligning to TRBD1. CDR3 length equals 17 residues. From germline, CDR1 is MNHEY and CDR2 SVGAGI. With 2 bases clipped from V and 2 bases from J, the junction kept 11 bases outside the gene matches.

This clonotype was counted only a few times. The J gene is TRBJ2-2, the V gene TRBV12-3 or TRBV12-4; D unclear. CDR3 length equals 16 residues. Deletions cut 1 base from V and 5 bases from J, with 14 bases between. The CDR3 DNA is TGTGCCAGCAGTTTAGGAGCAGTAGGGTTAACCGGGGAGCTGTTTTTT. This codes for CASSLGAVGLTGELFF.

Turning to this clonotype: A much larger clone lies a single base off, so this may be a read error. This chain uses TRBV6-1 with TRBJ2-1; 8 bases match TRBD2. Germline values: CDR1 MNHNS, CDR2 SASEGT. With 3 bases clipped from V and 7 bases from J, the junction kept 8 bases outside the gene matches. The CDR3 has 15 amino acids. The CDR3: CASSEFSGKKNEQFF. CDR3 nucleotide sequence: TGTGCCAGCAGTGAGTTTAGCGGGAAAAAAAATGAGCAGTTCTTC.

This clonotype was observed a few times. The V call is TRBV5-1, the J call TRBJ1-4; D gene unclear. The V end lost 4 bases, the J end lost 6 bases, and 10 bases lay between the germline ends. Germline CDR1 reads SGHRS; CDR2 reads YFSETQ. The CDR3 sequence is 13 residues long. CDR3 DNA sequence: TGCGCCAGCAGCCCGGACGGCTATGAAAAACTGTTTTTT. Its translation is CASSPDGYEKLFF.

The chain is built from TRBV5-1 and TRBJ1-5; no clear D. CDR1 and CDR2 (germline): SGHRS, YFSETQ. This CDR3 region has 14 residues. The germline V and J ends were trimmed by 2 bases and 3 bases, with 9 bases remaining between them. CDR3 residues: CASSLPGPNQPQHF. The CDR3 nucleotides read TGCGCCAGCAGCTTACCGGGCCCCAATCAGCCCCAGCATTTT.

This clonotype appeared a few times. The rearrangement uses TRBV5-5 and TRBJ1-4; D gene ambiguous. This CDR3 is 15 amino acids long. V lost 1 base and J lost 5, with 12 bases in between. The germline V gene encodes CDR1 SGHKS and CDR2 YYEKEE (reference sequence). The CDR3 nucleotides are TGTGCCAGCAGCTTGTATCGGCAGTTAAATGAAAAACTGTTTTTT. Protein sequence: CASSLYRQLNEKLFF.

The DNA for the CDR3 is TGTGCCAGCAATGAGCGGGGTAGCACAGATACGCAGTATTTT. Its translation is CASNERGSTDTQYF. The genes are TRBV2 and TRBJ2-3, with 7 positions matching TRBD2. Germline lookup yields CDR1 SNHLY and CDR2 FYNNEI. Trimming cost V 7 bases and J 0 bases; bases outside gene matches: 4. The CDR3 contains 14 residues.

The V call is TRBV20-1, the J call TRBJ2-1, with D hard to call. V lost 3 bases, J lost 5 bases, and 17 bases lay in between. CDR1 and CDR2 from the germline V gene are DFQATT and SNEGSKA (reference sequence). The CDR3 is made up of 15 amino acids. The CDR3 loop reads CSASPSRTTNNEQFF. The CDR3 coding sequence is TGCAGTGCTAGCCCTTCTCGGACCACCAACAATGAGCAGTTCTTC.

The rearrangement links TRBV20-1 to TRBJ1-2; 8 nucleotides match TRBD1. The CDR3 contains 16 residues. V gave up 1 base and J gave up 3 bases; unmatched junction bases: 10. Germline V gives CDR1 DFQATT, CDR2 SNEGSKA (reference sequence). CDR3 nucleotide sequence: TGCAGTGCTAGAGCCGGGACAGGCCTCCTACACTATGGCTACACCTTC. Amino acid sequence: CSARAGTGLLHYGYTF.

This clonotype has a handful of counts. J is TRBJ2-2 and V is TRBV5-6, with 9 bases aligning to TRBD1. Germline CDR1 and CDR2: SGHDT and YYEEEE. Trimming at V came to 4 bases and at J to 3 bases, leaving 7 bases not matched to a gene. The CDR3 is made up of 16 amino acids. The CDR3: CASSTPDRGYTGELFF. As DNA, the CDR3 is TGTGCCAGCAGCACTCCGGACAGGGGATACACCGGGGAGCTGTTTTTT.

V and J are TRBV6-6 and TRBJ2-1; no reliable D call. The CDR3 consists of 13 residues. Germline loops: CDR1 MNHNY, CDR2 SVGAGI (reference sequence). V lost 4 bases and J 8 bases, leaving 12 bases between the germline ends. This CDR3 is CASSSNWGDEQFF. As DNA, the CDR3 is TGTGCCAGCAGTTCCAACTGGGGTGATGAGCAGTTCTTC.

V gene TRBV13 combines with J gene TRBJ2-2, with 9 positions matching TRBD2. V was clipped by 5 bases and J by 3 bases; unmatched bases: 7. Germline V gene lookup returns CDR1 PRHDT and CDR2 FYEKMQ (reference sequence). The CDR3 consists of 16 residues. The CDR3 DNA reads as TGTGCCAGCAGCACAAAGGCGGGAGGGCACACCGGGGAGCTGTTTTTT. Its protein is CASSTKAGGHTGELFF.